This T cell receptor beta chain was sequenced in a study of T cells in Graves' hyperthyroidism and ophthalmopathy. Study information: Peripheral blood was drawn at first diagnosis, prior to all treatment. Study-wide results and caveats: In simple terms, a model built on 13 V-J features told ophthalmopathy apart from stable hyperthyroidism.

Amplified TCR beta CDR3 regions came from RNA transcripts. Researchers ran a first-round RT-PCR on the TCR CDR3 using the HTBI primer set. TCRdb reanalysed the multiplex PCR reads using MiXCR and keeps one entry per CDR3 protein. This sample has about 370,000 distinct CDR3 sequences, with 13% to 15% found just once. Enrolled ophthalmopathy patients presented with a Clinical Activity Score of at least 3, a NOSPECS grade of at least 4, and disease duration under 3 months. Researchers barred patients who had uncontrolled infection, other autoimmune disease, pregnancy or lactation. At least ten counts were recorded for this clonotype. Its antigen is unknown. The clonotype was recovered from a woman in her sixties with Graves' ophthalmopathy. Sequencing used blood.

This chain's CDR3 is CASSLAGGSGRIYNEQFF. CDR3 in DNA: TGTGCCAGCAGTTTAGCCGGGGGTAGCGGGAGAATCTACAATGAGCAGTTCTTC. This rearrangement joins TRBV28 to TRBJ2-1, with TRBD2 matching 9 bases. The CDR3 length is 18 residues. The V gene's germline CDR1 is MDHEN and CDR2 SYDVKM. The trim removed 2 bases at V and 3 bases at J, leaving 11 bases unmatched.